Listed below are T cell receptor beta chains from one sample, sequenced in a study of blood T cells in healthy people across ages. TCRdb re-analysed the 5' RACE reads in MiXCR, keeping a single row per CDR3 protein. The sample consists of hundreds of thousands of distinct CDR3 sequences, around 20% of them appearing once. The sample was blood. The receptors here all came from a man between 65 and 85 years old in good health. Each CDR3 is given without its conserved first and last residue.

TRBJ1-4 TRBV20-1 SARNSGGEKLF
TRBJ2-2 TRBV12-3/TRBV12-4 ASRGLAGDSGELF
TRBJ2-5 TRBV6-2/TRBV6-3 ASSFQGAGETQY
TRBJ2-5 TRBV20-1 SARGTEYMETQY
TRBJ2-5 TRBV12-3/TRBV12-4 ASSFRANQETQY
TRBJ2-5 TRBV7-2 ASSFSGQETQY
TRBJ2-1 TRBV5-1 ASSLETSSNEQF
TRBJ2-7 TRBV29-1 SASGTGSYEQY
TRBJ2-3 TRBV4-2 ASSHGGSTDTQY
TRBJ2-7 TRBV6-2/TRBV6-3 ASSYSPRTSEYEQY
TRBJ1-5 TRBV27 ASIIIQGEVNQPQH
TRBJ2-5 TRBV7-9 ASSSGQAGETQY
TRBJ2-2 TRBV7-9 ASSVAGTGTTGELF
TRBJ2-5 TRBV7-9 ASSLTPGEETQY
. TRBV6-5 ASSSTSAQQY
TRBJ2-3 TRBV11-2 ASSLDPALPRPY
TRBJ1-2 TRBV9 ASSVAVRGESNYGYT
TRBJ1-2 TRBV20-1 SARDGDGYGYT
TRBJ1-1 TRBV3-1 ASSQAAGNTEAF
TRBJ2-7 TRBV29-1 SVGPRTGSYEQY
. TRBV9 ASSVPGLAGGPFSEQF
TRBJ2-7 TRBV28 ASSLSLRLAGGPYEQY